The clone carrying this T cell receptor (beta chain) showed up just once. This entry is derived from a study of blood T cells in healthy people across ages. Alongside a J-beta primer mix, a sample-barcoded 5' primer served in a second PCR lasting 7 to 11 cycles. One entry per CDR3 protein, called by TCRdb with MiXCR from the 5' RACE reads. The table shows roughly 1.9 million distinct CDR3 sequences, with roughly two fifths occurring only once. Germline V lookup: CDR1 MNHEY, CDR2 SMNVEV (reference sequence). V lost 4 bases and J lost 5, with 23 bases in between. This CDR3 contains 17 residues. The chain recombines TRBV27 with TRBJ2-5; tentatively, D is TRBD1 or TRBD2 (5 bases each). The clonotype originates from a human donor in good health. The sequenced material came from blood. DNA of the CDR3: TGTGCCAGCAGTTCCGCCGACCCGGGACCGGAGTGGGAGACCCAGTACTTC. This encodes CASSSADPGPEWETQYF.